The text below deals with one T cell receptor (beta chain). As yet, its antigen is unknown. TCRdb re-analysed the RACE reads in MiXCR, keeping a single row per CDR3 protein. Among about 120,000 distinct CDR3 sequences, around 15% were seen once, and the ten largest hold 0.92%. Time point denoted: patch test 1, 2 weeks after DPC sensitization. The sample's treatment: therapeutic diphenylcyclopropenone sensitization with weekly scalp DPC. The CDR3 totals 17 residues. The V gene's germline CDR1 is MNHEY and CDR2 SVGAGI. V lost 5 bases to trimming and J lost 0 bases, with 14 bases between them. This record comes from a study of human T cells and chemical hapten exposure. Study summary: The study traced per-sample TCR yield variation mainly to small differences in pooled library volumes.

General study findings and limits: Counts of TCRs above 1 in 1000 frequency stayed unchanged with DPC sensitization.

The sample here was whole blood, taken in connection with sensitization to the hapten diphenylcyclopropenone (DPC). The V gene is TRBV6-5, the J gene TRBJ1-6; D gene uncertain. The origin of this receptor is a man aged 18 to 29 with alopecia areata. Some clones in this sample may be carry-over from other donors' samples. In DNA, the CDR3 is TGTGCCAGCAGTACACGGACGGAGAGCTCCTATAATTCACCCCTCCACTTT. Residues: CASSTRTESSYNSPLHF.